The 17 T cell receptor beta chains below all came from one sample that was sequenced in a study of CD8+ T cells in alopecia areata. RNA extraction was followed by reverse transcription into cDNA, which acted as the sequencing template. The table came from immunoSEQ multiplex PCR; TCRdb's copy has only in-frame clones and leaves some out. The table lists 150,000 to 200,000 clones, approximately 61% of them singletons. As for treatment: oral pan-JAK inhibitor, 5-10 mg twice daily. The starting material was CD4+ T cells sorted from blood, obtained at week 24, from a patient treated with tofacitinib. All receptors come from a human donor with alopecia areata.

The chain recombines TRBV9 with TRBJ1-5; possibly TRBD1 for D (5 bases). The V end was cut by 4 bases, the J end by 3 bases, with 8 bases between. Per germline, CDR1 SGDLS and CDR2 YYNGEE. The CDR3 is 13 amino acids. The CDR3: CASSPGDNQPQHF. CDR3 in DNA: TGTGCCAGCAGCCCGGGGGACAATCAGCCCCAGCATTTT.

This clone was detected a few times. The DNA of the CDR3 is TGTGCCATCAGTGAGTCCACGAAACTGTTTTTT. This sequence encodes CAISESTKLFF. The rearrangement links TRBV10-3 to TRBJ1-4; no definite D call. The CDR3 extends over 11 amino acids. Germline-derived CDR1 and CDR2 are ENHRY and SYGVKD. The V end lost 0 bases, the J end lost 11 bases, and 4 bases lay between the germline ends.

V is TRBV30 and J is TRBJ1-5; TRBD1 matches at 8 bases. Germline V gives CDR1 GTSNPN, CDR2 SVGIG (reference sequence). The CDR3 contains 14 residues. The V and J ends lost 6 bases and 3 bases, in that order; junction bases with no gene match: 7. The CDR3: CACGQGPNNQPQHF. CDR3 sequence (DNA): TGTGCCTGCGGACAGGGCCCAAACAATCAGCCCCAGCATTTT.

The gene calls are TRBV4-2 and TRBJ2-3; 11 bases are shared with TRBD2. Germline CDR1 reads LGHNA; CDR2 reads YNFKEQ. CDR3 length: 16 residues. After removal of 4 bases from V and 2 bases from J, the junction contained 5 bases not matched to a gene. CDR3: CASSPGTSGSTDTQYF. The CDR3 coding sequence is TGTGCCAGCAGCCCGGGGACTAGCGGATCCACAGATACGCAGTATTTT.

This sequence joins TRBV30 and TRBJ1-2, with D maybe TRBD1 (5 bases). Trimming shortened V by 2 bases and J by 2 bases, and 15 bases separated the two germline ends. Germline values: CDR1 GTSNPN, CDR2 SVGIG (reference sequence). This CDR3 contains 15 residues. The DNA for the CDR3 is TGTGCCTGGAGTCGTGGGACGCCGGGAAACTATGGCTACACCTTC. This translates into CAWSRGTPGNYGYTF.

This clone has just a few counts. The V and J genes are TRBV25-1 and TRBJ2-1; TRBD1 agrees at 9 bases. The CDR3 is made up of 14 amino acids. Germline CDR1 reads MGHDK; CDR2 reads SYGVNS. After removal of 6 bases from V and 9 bases from J, the junction contained 9 bases not matched to a gene. CDR3 coding DNA: TGTGCCAGCAGCGGGACAGGGCCTAGGGGTGAGCAGTTCTTC. Protein: CASSGTGPRGEQFF.

This sequence joins TRBV7-8 and TRBJ1-2; D may be TRBD1 (5 bases). V was clipped by 5 bases and J by 4 bases, with 14 bases between them. This CDR3 region has 14 residues. Germline assignment: CDR1 SGHVS and CDR2 FQNEAQ. CDR3 in amino acids: CASSLGQGTYGYTF. The DNA for the CDR3 is TGTGCCAGCAGCCTGGGGCAGGGTACCTATGGCTACACCTTC.

J is TRBJ2-3 and V is TRBV6-6, with 7 bases matching TRBD1. With 2 bases clipped from V and 5 bases from J, the junction kept 10 bases outside the gene matches. CDR3 length equals 16 residues. From germline, CDR1 is MNHNY and CDR2 SVGAGI (reference sequence). CDR3 nucleotides: TGTGCCAGCAGTTACCGACAGGGCAATATACTAGATACGCAGTATTTT. Its protein product is CASSYRQGNILDTQYF.

This clone was picked up a small number of times. V is TRBV7-9 and J is TRBJ1-1; D call uncertain. Per germline, CDR1 SEHNR and CDR2 FQNEAQ (reference sequence). V gave up 4 bases and J gave up 5 bases, with 8 bases separating them. CDR3 length: 12 residues. CDR3 loop: CASSYLGTEAFF. The CDR3 nucleotides read TGTGCCAGCAGCTACTTGGGGACTGAAGCTTTCTTT.

The chain couples TRBV27 to TRBJ1-2; D call uncertain. The length of the CDR3 is 17 residues. Between the trimmed V and J ends, which lost 5 bases and 2 bases, there was a span of 21 bases. Germline lookup yields CDR1 MNHEY and CDR2 SMNVEV (reference sequence). The CDR3 nucleotides read TGTGCCAGCAGTGCCGCTTCCACCCGACGGGCCAACTATGGCTACACCTTC. Translated, it gives CASSAASTRRANYGYTF.

Concerning this clone: This sample includes further DNA sequences coding for the same CDR3. The chain carries TRBV6-5 and TRBJ2-5, with 8 bases fitting TRBD1. This CDR3 has 15 residues. V dropped 2 bases and J dropped 1; count of bases not matched to a gene: 3. Germline V CDR1 and CDR2: MNHEY, SVGAGI. The CDR3 bases are TGTGCCAGCAGTTACGGAGGGACAGGCCAAGAGACCCAGTACTTC. Protein product: CASSYGGTGQETQYF.

This chain joins TRBV30 and TRBJ2-1; TRBD2 agrees at 8 bases. The CDR3 runs 12 residues. J gave up 10 bases and V 2 bases, and 4 bases lay outside the gene matches. The V gene's germline CDR1 is GTSNPN and CDR2 SVGIG (reference sequence). The CDR3 DNA follows: TGTGCCTGGAGTTCTGCGGGGGGCGAGCAGTTCTTC. Protein product: CAWSSAGGEQFF.

The chain uses TRBV19 and TRBJ1-5; maybe TRBD1 (6 bases). V was cut by 3 bases and J by 6 bases, with 24 bases left in between. Germline V CDR1 and CDR2: LNHDA, SQIVND (reference sequence). This CDR3 comprises 18 residues. The CDR3 spells CASSIPFAGTSRRQPQHF. The CDR3 nucleotides read TGTGCCAGTAGTATCCCCTTCGCCGGGACATCTCGACGTCAGCCCCAGCATTTT.

This chain uses TRBV25-1 with TRBJ1-2; D remains ambiguous. Deletions cut 3 bases from V and 3 bases from J, with 11 bases between. Germline V gene sequence: CDR1 MGHDK, CDR2 SYGVNS. The CDR3 has 14 residues. Here the CDR3 DNA reads TGTGCCAGCAGTGATGGGGAAATGGACTATGGCTACACCTTC. Encoded protein: CASSDGEMDYGYTF.

This clone was counted between two and nine times. The V call is TRBV11-2, the J call TRBJ2-3; 9 bases align to TRBD2. The trim removed 4 bases at V and 3 bases at J, leaving 8 bases unmatched. The germline CDR1 and CDR2 sequences are SGHAT and FQNNGV. The CDR3 has 16 amino acids. The CDR3 DNA reads TGTGCCAGCAGCTCCTTGGCGGGGGGGAGTACAGATACGCAGTATTTT. Encoded protein: CASSSLAGGSTDTQYF. Using reference TRBV11-2 and TRBJ2-3 for the parts outside the CDR3, the full variable domain is EAGVAQSPRYKIIEKRQSVAFWCNPISGHATLYWYQQILGQGPKLLIQFQNNGVVDDSQLPKDRFSAERLKGVDSTLKIQPAKLEDSAVYLCASSSLAGGSTDTQYFGPGTRLTVL.

This chain connects TRBV29-1 to TRBJ1-1; the D gene is possibly TRBD1 (5 bases). V was pared by 5 bases and J by 0 bases, with 10 bases between. Looked up from germline, CDR1 is SQVTM and CDR2 is ANQGSEA. CDR3 length: 13 residues. The CDR3 sequence: CSVRDFLNTEAFF. In nucleotides, the CDR3 is TGCAGCGTTCGGGACTTCCTGAACACTGAAGCTTTCTTT.

The chain combines TRBV30 with TRBJ2-1; D is perhaps TRBD1 or TRBD2 (6 bases each). The CDR3 is made up of 16 amino acids. The V end was cut by 0 bases, the J end by 3 bases, with 15 bases between. Per germline, CDR1 GTSNPN and CDR2 SVGIG (reference sequence). The CDR3 DNA reads TGTGCCTGGAGTGTACTCGGGGGCCGGGGCTACAATGAGCAGTTCTTC. It codes for CAWSVLGGRGYNEQFF. Full variable domain (remainder filled in from reference TRBV30 and TRBJ2-1): SQTIHQWPATLVQPVGSPLSLECTVEGTSNPNLYWYRQAAGRGLQLLFYSVGIGQISSEVPQNLSASRPQDRQFILSSKKLLLSDSGFYLCAWSVLGGRGYNEQFFGPGTRLTVL.